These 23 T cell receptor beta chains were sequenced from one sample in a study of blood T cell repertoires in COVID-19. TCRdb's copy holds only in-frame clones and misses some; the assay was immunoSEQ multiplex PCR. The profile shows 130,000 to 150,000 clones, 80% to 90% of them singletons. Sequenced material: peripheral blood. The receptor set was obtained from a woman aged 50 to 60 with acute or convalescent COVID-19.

CDR3 sequence: CASSQEGSYRYGYTF. In nucleotides, the CDR3 is TGTGCCAGCAGCCAAGAGGGCAGCTATCGCTATGGCTACACCTTC. The genes are TRBV14 and TRBJ1-2; D remains unclear. The germline gives CDR1 SGHDN, CDR2 FVKESK. The V and J ends lost 0 bases and 4 bases respectively, with 12 bases between them. The CDR3 consists of 15 residues.

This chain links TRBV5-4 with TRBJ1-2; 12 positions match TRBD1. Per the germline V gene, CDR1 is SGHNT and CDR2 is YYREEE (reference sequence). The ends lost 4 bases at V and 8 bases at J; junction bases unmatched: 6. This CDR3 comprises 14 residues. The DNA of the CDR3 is TGTGCCAGCAGCCCGGGACAGGGGGCTTGGGGCTACACCTTC. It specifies CASSPGQGAWGYTF.

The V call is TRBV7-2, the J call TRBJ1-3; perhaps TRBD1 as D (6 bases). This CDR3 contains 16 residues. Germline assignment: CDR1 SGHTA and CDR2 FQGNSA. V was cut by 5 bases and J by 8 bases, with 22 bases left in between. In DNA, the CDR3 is TGTGCCAGCAGCCCGAACGGGGGGGCCACCGGTGACACCATATATTTT. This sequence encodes CASSPNGGATGDTIYF.

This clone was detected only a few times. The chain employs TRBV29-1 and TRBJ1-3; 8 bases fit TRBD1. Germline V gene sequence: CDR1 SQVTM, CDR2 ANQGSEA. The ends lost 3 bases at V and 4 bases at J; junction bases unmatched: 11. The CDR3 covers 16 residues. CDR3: CSVDSGTGSRGNTIYF. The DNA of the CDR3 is TGCAGCGTTGATTCCGGGACAGGTTCGCGGGGAAACACCATATATTTT.

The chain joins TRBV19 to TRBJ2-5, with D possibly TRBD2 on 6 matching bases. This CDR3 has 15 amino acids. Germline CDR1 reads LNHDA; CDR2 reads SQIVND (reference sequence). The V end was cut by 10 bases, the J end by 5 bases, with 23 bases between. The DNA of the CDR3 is TGTGCCACCACCTCGAGGGGACTTAGCGTTGAGACCCAGTACTTC. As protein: CATTSRGLSVETQYF.

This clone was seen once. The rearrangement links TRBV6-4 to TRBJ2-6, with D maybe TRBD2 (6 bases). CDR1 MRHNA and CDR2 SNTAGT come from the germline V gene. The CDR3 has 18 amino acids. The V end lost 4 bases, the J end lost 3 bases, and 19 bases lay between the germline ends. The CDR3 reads CASSVDGGTIVGANVLTF. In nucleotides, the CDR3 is TGTGCCAGCAGTGTTGACGGGGGTACGATAGTTGGGGCCAACGTCCTGACTTTC.

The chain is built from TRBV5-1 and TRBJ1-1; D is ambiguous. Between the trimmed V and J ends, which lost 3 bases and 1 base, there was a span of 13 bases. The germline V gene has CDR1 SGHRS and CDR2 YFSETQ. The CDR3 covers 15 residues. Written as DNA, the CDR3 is TGCGCCAGCAGCTCCATGACTGTAGCGAACACTGAAGCTTTCTTT. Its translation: CASSSMTVANTEAFF.

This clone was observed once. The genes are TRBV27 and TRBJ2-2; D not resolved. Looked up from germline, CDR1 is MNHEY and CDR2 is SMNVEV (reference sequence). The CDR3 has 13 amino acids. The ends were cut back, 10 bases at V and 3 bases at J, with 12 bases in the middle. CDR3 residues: CAIGSPYTGELFF. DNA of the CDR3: TGTGCCATCGGGTCTCCTTACACCGGGGAGCTGTTTTTT.

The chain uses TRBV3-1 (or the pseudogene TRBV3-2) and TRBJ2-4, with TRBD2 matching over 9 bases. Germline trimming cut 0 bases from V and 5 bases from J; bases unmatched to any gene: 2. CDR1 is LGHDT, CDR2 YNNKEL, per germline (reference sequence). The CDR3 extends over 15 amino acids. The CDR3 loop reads CASSQERLAENIQYF. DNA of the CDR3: TGTGCCAGCAGCCAAGAAAGACTAGCGGAAAACATTCAGTACTTC.

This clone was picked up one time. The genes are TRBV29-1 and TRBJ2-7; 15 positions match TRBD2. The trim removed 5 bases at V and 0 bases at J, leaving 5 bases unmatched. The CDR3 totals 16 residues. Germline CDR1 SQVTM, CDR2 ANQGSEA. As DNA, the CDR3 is TGCAGCGTTTTGGGACTAGCGGGGGGACGCTCCTACGAGCAGTACTTC. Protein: CSVLGLAGGRSYEQYF.

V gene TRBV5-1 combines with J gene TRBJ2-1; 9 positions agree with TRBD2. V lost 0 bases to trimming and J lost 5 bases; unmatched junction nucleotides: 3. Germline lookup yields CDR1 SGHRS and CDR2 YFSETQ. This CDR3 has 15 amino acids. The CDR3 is CASSLELAGNNEQFF. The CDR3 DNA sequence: TGCGCCAGCAGCTTGGAGCTAGCGGGGAACAATGAGCAGTTCTTC.

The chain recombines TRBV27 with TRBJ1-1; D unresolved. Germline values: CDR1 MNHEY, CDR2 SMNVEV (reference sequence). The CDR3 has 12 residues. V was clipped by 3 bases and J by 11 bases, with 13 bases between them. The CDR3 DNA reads TGTGCCAGCAGTTTCATACGGGGTAGGGCTTTCTTT. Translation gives CASSFIRGRAFF.

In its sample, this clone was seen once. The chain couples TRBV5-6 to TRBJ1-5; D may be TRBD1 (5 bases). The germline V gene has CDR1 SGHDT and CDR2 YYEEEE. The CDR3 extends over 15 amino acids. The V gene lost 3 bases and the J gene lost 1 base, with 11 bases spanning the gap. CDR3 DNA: TGTGCCAGCAGCTGGGGGACTGGGAGCAATCAGCCCCAGCATTTT. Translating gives CASSWGTGSNQPQHF.

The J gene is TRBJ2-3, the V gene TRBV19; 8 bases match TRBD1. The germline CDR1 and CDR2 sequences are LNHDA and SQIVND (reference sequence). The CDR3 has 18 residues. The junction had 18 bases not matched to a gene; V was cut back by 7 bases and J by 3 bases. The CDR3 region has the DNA TGTGCCAGTACTCCCCGGACAGGGCGGCGGTTGATGACAGATACGCAGTATTTT. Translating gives CASTPRTGRRLMTDTQYF.

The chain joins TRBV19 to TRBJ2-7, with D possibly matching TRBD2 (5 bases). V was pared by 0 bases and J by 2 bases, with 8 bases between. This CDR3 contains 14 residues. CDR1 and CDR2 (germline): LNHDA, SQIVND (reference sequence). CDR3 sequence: CASSIDLEAYEQYF. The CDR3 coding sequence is TGTGCCAGTAGTATAGATCTGGAGGCCTACGAGCAGTACTTC.

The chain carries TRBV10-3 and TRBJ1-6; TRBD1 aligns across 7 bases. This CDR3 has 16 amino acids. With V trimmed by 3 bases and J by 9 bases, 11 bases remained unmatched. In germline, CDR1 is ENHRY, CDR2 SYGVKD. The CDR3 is CAISDPTGVDGSPLHF. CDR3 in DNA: TGTGCCATCAGTGACCCCACAGGGGTCGACGGTTCACCCCTCCACTTT.

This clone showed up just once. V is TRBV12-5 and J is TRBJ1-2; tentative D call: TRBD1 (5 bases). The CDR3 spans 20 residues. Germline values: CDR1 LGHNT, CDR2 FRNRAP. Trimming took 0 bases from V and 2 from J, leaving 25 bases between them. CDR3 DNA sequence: TGTGCTAGTGGTTTGGTGCGATCCGGGGGTCTGGGAGACCCAAACTATGGCTACACCTTC. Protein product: CASGLVRSGGLGDPNYGYTF. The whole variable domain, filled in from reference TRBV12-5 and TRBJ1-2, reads DARVTQTPRHKVTEMGQEVTMRCQPILGHNTVFWYRQTMMQGLELLAYFRNRAPLDDSGMPKDRFSAEMPDATLATLKIQPSEPRDSAVYFCASGLVRSGGLGDPNYGYTFGSGTRLTVV.

The CDR3 is CASSPQGDGQPQHF. CDR3 sequence (DNA): TGCGCCAGCAGCCCTCAGGGTGACGGACAGCCCCAGCATTTT. The chain recombines TRBV5-1 with TRBJ1-5, with D maybe TRBD1 (5 bases). V gave up 4 bases and J gave up 7 bases, with 15 bases separating them. The CDR3 loop spans 14 amino acids. CDR1 SGHRS and CDR2 YFSETQ come from the germline V gene.

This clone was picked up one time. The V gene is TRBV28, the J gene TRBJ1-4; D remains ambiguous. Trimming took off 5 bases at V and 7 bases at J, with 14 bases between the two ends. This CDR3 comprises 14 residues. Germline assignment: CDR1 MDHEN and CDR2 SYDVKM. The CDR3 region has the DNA TGTGCCAGCAGTCCCCGTAGGCAGGTTGAAAAACTGTTTTTT. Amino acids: CASSPRRQVEKLFF.

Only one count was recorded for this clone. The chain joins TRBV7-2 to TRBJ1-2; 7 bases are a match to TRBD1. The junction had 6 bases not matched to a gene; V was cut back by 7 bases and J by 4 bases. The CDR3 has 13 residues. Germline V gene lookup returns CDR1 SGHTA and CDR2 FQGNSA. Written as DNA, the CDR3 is TGTGCCAGCACCCGGTCAGGGGGCTATGGCTACACCTTC. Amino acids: CASTRSGGYGYTF.

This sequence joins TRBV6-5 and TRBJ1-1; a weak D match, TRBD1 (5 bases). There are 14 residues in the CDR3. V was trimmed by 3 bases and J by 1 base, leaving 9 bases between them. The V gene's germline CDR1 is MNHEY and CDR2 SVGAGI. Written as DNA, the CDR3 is TGTGCCAGCAGTTATTGGGGCGCGAACACTGAAGCTTTCTTT. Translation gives CASSYWGANTEAFF.

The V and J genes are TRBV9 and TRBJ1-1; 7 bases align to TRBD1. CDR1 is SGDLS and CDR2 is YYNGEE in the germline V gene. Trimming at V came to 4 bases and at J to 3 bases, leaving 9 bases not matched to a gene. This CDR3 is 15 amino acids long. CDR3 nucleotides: TGTGCCAGCAGCAGACTGACAGGGTTGGACACTGAAGCTTTCTTT. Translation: CASSRLTGLDTEAFF.

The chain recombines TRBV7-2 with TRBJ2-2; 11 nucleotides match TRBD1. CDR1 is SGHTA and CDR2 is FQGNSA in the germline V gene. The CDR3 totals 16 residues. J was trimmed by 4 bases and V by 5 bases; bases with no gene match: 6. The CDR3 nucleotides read TGTGCCAGCAGCCCCCTAGGGACAGGGGGCACCGGGGAGCTGTTTTTT. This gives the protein CASSPLGTGGTGELFF.